These 17 T cell receptor beta chains share one sample of origin, sequenced in a study of tumor-infiltrating lymphocytes in primary liver carcinoma. DNA and RNA were both co-extracted from approximately 20-30 mg of bulk tissue that had not been sorted. Using a constant-region primer together with ProtoScript II reverse transcriptase, TCR beta cDNA was made from approximately 0.55 ug of total RNA. The TCR beta library was amplified through three nested multiplex PCR rounds in a modified ARM-PCR procedure. Rounds one and two of PCR, each of roughly 10 cycles, were primed with TRBV1-TRBV30 forward primers and a C-beta reverse primer. Using its own MiXCR run on the multiplex PCR reads, TCRdb lists one record per CDR3 protein. The sample records under 200,000 distinct CDR3 sequences, just under 85% being singletons. The sequenced material came from tumor tissue from primary liver carcinoma. All receptors derive from a man aged 40-50 years with primary liver carcinoma and hepatitis B virus infection.

A word on this clonotype: One end of the junction is discordant with germline, which a read error may explain. The chain combines TRBV4-1 with TRBJ1-5; a possible D gene is TRBD1 (5 bases). The CDR3 totals 15 residues. CDR1 and CDR2 from the germline V gene are MGHRA and YSYEKL. The CDR3 sequence is CASSPLEGSSKPQHF. The CDR3 nucleotides are TGCGCCAGCAGTCCCCTAGAGGGGAGCAGTAAGCCCCAGCATTTC.

With respect to this clonotype: One junction end does not reproduce the germline sequence, and a read error may be involved. The chain recombines TRBV11-1 with TRBJ2-3; D might be TRBD1 or TRBD2, each matching 5 bases. The germline gives CDR1 SGHAT, CDR2 FQDESV (reference sequence). This CDR3 has 19 amino acids. This chain's CDR3 is CASSSGGISVGAHTDTQYF. CDR3 DNA sequence: TGTGCCAGCAGCTCTGGGGGAATCTCTGTTGGAGCCCACACAGATACACAGTATTTT.

As regards this clonotype: At one boundary the junction diverges from the germline segment, which might be a read error. The V call is TRBV10-3, the J call TRBJ1-5; D ambiguous. This CDR3 has 13 residues. CDR1 and CDR2 from the germline V gene are ENHRY and SYGVKD. In DNA, the CDR3 is TGTGCCATCAGTTACGGGGAGAATCAGCCACAGCATTTT. It codes for CAISYGENQPQHF.

As for this clonotype: At one of its ends the junction is not consistent with the germline gene, which may arise from a read error. V is TRBV11-3 and J is TRBJ2-7; 7 positions agree with TRBD1. CDR1 and CDR2 from the germline V gene are SGHNT and YENEEA. The CDR3 spans 13 residues. The CDR3 loop is CVSRVGQSYEQYF. The CDR3, as DNA: TGTGTCAGCAGAGTGGGACAGTCCTACGAACAGTACTTC.

V and J are TRBV11-3 and TRBJ1-5; possible D gene TRBD1, 5 bases. The CDR3 is made up of 15 amino acids. Germline loops: CDR1 SGHNT, CDR2 YENEEA. The CDR3 loop reads CTSSIDLGVAQPQHF. CDR3 bases: TGTACTAGCAGCATAGATCTGGGGGTGGCTCAGCCCCAGCATTTT.

The V and J genes are TRBV6-1 and TRBJ2-3; D ambiguous. The J call may be mistaken, given a closer DNA end match to TRBJ1-5. The V gene's germline CDR1 is MNHNS and CDR2 SASEGT. The CDR3 has 12 residues. CDR3 sequence reads: CASKPSTDMQHF. The CDR3 region has the DNA TGTGCCAGCAAGCCCAGCACTGATATGCAGCATTTT.

J is TRBJ2-3 and V is TRBV4-2; TRBD2 matches 16 bases. CDR3 size: 16 residues. Trimming removed 10 bases from V and 3 bases from J; junction bases left unmatched: 7. Germline V gives CDR1 LGHNA, CDR2 YNFKEQ. In nucleotides, the CDR3 is TGTGCCAACAGTGGGGGACTAGCGGGAGGGACAGATACGCAGTATTTT. It yields the protein CANSGGLAGGTDTQYF.

On this clonotype itself: It may be a read error: a sequence one base away is much more abundant. This chain links TRBV6-6 with TRBJ2-5; D uncertain. The CDR3 is 12 amino acids. The V end was cut by 7 bases, the J end by 4 bases, with 10 bases between. Germline V gives CDR1 MNHNY, CDR2 SVGAGI (reference sequence). CDR3 sequence: CASNLAVETQYF. The CDR3 coding sequence is TGTGCCAGCAACTTGGCGGTAGAGACCCAGTACTTC.

This clonotype was counted only a few times. The rearrangement uses TRBV28 and TRBJ2-7; D may match TRBD1 or TRBD2 (5 bases each). The CDR3 extends over 13 amino acids. V lost 4 bases and J 2 bases, leaving 9 bases between the germline ends. CDR1 is MDHEN, CDR2 SYDVKM, per germline. The CDR3 DNA reads as TGTGCCAGCAGTTGGGACCGCGCCTACGAGCAGTACTTC. Translated: CASSWDRAYEQYF.

In the case of this clonotype: One end of the junction is discordant with germline, which a read error may explain. The chain has TRBV7-9 and TRBJ2-2, with D tentatively TRBD1 (6 bases). From germline, CDR1 is SEHNR and CDR2 FQNEAQ (reference sequence). The CDR3 consists of 15 residues. This CDR3 is CASSAGTWMAGELFF. The CDR3 DNA reads as TGTGCCAGCAGCGCCGGGACATGGATGGCAGGGGAACTGTTTTTT.

Comment on this clonotype: The conserved closing phenylalanine or tryptophan is absent in this CDR3, likely reflecting a read error. This chain connects TRBV4-1 to TRBJ2-1, with 11 bases identical to TRBD2. CDR1 is MGHRA and CDR2 is YSYEKL in the germline V gene. CDR3 size: 16 residues. The CDR3 coding sequence is TGCACCAGTAGCCCCGAACTAGCGGGGGCTTACAATGAGCAGTTCTTA. Translating gives CTSSPELAGAYNEQFL.

This chain connects TRBV4-1 to TRBJ2-3; D is unresolved. The J call may be mistaken, given a closer DNA end match to TRBJ1-5. Per the germline V gene, CDR1 is MGHRA and CDR2 is YSYEKL. This CDR3 is 18 amino acids long. The CDR3 DNA reads TGCGCCAGCAGCCTAGATGGCAGCTTGGCCGCTAGCACAGATACGCAGCATTTT. It yields the protein CASSLDGSLAASTDTQHF.

With regard to this clonotype: The junction departs from the called germline gene at one end, perhaps through a read error. The chain recombines TRBV11-2 with TRBJ2-4; D not resolved. This CDR3 has 15 amino acids. Germline-derived CDR1 and CDR2 are SGHAT and FQNNGV. The CDR3 reads CASTTSAVVKNNQYF. In nucleotides, the CDR3 is TGTGCCAGCACCACATCGGCGGTAGTCAAAAACAATCAGTACTTC.

This clonotype was observed once. V usage is TRBV5-1 and J usage is TRBJ2-7, with a tentative D call TRBD2 (5 bases). Per the germline V gene, CDR1 is SGHRS and CDR2 is YFSETQ. Trimming shortened V by 2 bases and J by 13 bases, and 25 bases separated the two germline ends. The CDR3 extends over 15 amino acids. The CDR3 DNA reads as TGCGCCAGCAGCTTCGTCGGGATAAGCTCCTACGAACATTACTTC. Translation gives CASSFVGISSYEHYF.

The chain recombines TRBV29-1 with TRBJ2-7; D is undetermined. The CDR3 runs to 13 residues. V was shortened by 6 bases and J by 13 bases, with 25 bases between the two germline ends. Per the germline V gene, CDR1 is SQVTM and CDR2 is ANQGSEA. CDR3: CSVDIGYVDVQYF. CDR3 in DNA: TGCAGCGTCGATATAGGGTATGTCGACGTGCAATACTTC.

This clonotype has a handful of counts. The rearrangement joins TRBV29-1 to TRBJ1-2; maybe TRBD1 (5 bases). This CDR3 has 13 residues. V dropped 6 bases and J dropped 5 bases, with 16 bases sitting between them. From germline, CDR1 is SQVTM and CDR2 ANQGSEA. CDR3 nucleotide sequence: TGCAGCGTCGGGGGTAGGGAAAAGTATGGCTACACCTTC. This sequence encodes CSVGGREKYGYTF.

The chain couples TRBV20-1 to TRBJ2-3, with 7 positions matching TRBD2. The CDR3 spans 16 residues. CDR1 is DFQATT and CDR2 is SNEGSKA in the germline V gene (reference sequence). The ends lost 6 bases at V and 0 bases at J; junction bases unmatched: 12. The CDR3 is CSAPRARESSTDTQYF. As DNA, the CDR3 is TGCAGTGCCCCCAGGGCGCGGGAGTCGAGCACAGATACGCAGTATTTT.